The 8 T cell receptor beta chains listed next were all sequenced from one sample in a study of identical twins. Each CDR3 protein gets one entry after TCRdb re-called the 5' RACE reads with MiXCR. Of 600,000 to 800,000 distinct CDR3 sequences in the sample, around 20% were seen once. This sample also appeared in a second study, on T cells expressing NK-cell markers.

Sequenced input: PBMCs. All receptors come from a woman younger than 35 in good health.

This clonotype showed up just a few times. This sequence joins TRBV12-3 or TRBV12-4 and TRBJ1-2; possibly TRBD1 for D (6 bases). This CDR3 comprises 12 residues. V was cut by 11 bases and J by 8 bases, with 18 bases left in between. The CDR3 nucleotides read TGTGCCGGTTGGGAGGGGGTAGGCGGCTACACCTTC. It codes for CAGWEGVGGYTF.

This chain links TRBV7-9 with TRBJ2-2, with D maybe TRBD2 (6 bases). The CDR3 contains 15 residues. V lost 4 bases, J lost 1 base, and 10 bases lay in between. In germline, CDR1 is SEHNR, CDR2 FQNEAQ (reference sequence). The CDR3 reads CASSSWGLNTGELFF. The DNA of the CDR3 is TGTGCCAGCAGCTCTTGGGGACTGAACACCGGGGAGCTGTTTTTT.

This clonotype was seen a few times. The rearrangement uses TRBV12-3 or TRBV12-4 and TRBJ2-1; 7 nucleotides agree with TRBD2. The ends lost 3 bases at V and 10 bases at J; junction bases unmatched: 12. The CDR3 has 15 residues. DNA of the CDR3: TGTGCCAGCAGTTTGGGGGGGATGGAGGTTTACGAGCAGTTCTTC. The encoded protein is CASSLGGMEVYEQFF.

The V and J genes are TRBV6-5 and TRBJ2-5; 9 nucleotides agree with TRBD2. The CDR3 length is 15 residues. CDR1 is MNHEY and CDR2 is SVGAGI in the germline V gene. V trimming: 3 bases; J trimming: 4 bases; junction bases outside the gene matches: 6. In DNA, the CDR3 is TGTGCCAGCAGTTATAGCCCTAGCGGGGTAGAGACCCAGTACTTC. Translation gives CASSYSPSGVETQYF.

The chain has TRBV4-3 and TRBJ2-1; no definite D call. This CDR3 comprises 13 residues. V lost 0 bases and J lost 5, with 5 bases in between. CDR1 LGHNA and CDR2 YSLEER come from the germline V gene. CDR3 loop: CASSQDSNNEQFF. CDR3 nucleotide sequence: TGCGCCAGCAGCCAAGATTCGAACAATGAGCAGTTCTTC.

The V and J genes are TRBV5-1 and TRBJ2-1; 9 bases align to TRBD2. Per germline, CDR1 SGHRS and CDR2 YFSETQ. The CDR3 is 16 residues long. The J segment lost 6 bases and the V segment lost 0 bases, leaving 7 bases of the junction unmatched. The CDR3 is CASSLGSSGIVNEQFF. DNA for the CDR3: TGCGCCAGCAGCTTGGGTTCTAGCGGGATCGTCAATGAGCAGTTCTTC.

J is TRBJ2-3 and V is TRBV27; TRBD2 is a possible D gene (6 bases). The CDR3 loop spans 13 amino acids. Germline V gene sequence: CDR1 MNHEY, CDR2 SMNVEV (reference sequence). Trimming took off 8 bases at V and 5 bases at J, with 14 bases between the two ends. In DNA, the CDR3 is TGTGCCAGCCGGGACTTGAGGCAAGATACGCAGTATTTT. As protein: CASRDLRQDTQYF.

The chain is built from TRBV18 and TRBJ2-3; D may correspond to TRBD1 or TRBD2 (5 bases each). CDR1 and CDR2 (germline): KGHSH, LQKENI. The germline V and J ends were trimmed by 6 bases and 3 bases, with 16 bases remaining between them. The CDR3 has 15 residues. Here the CDR3 reads CASSPRFGGTDTQYF. In DNA, the CDR3 is TGTGCCAGCTCCCCGCGGTTTGGGGGAACAGATACGCAGTATTTT.